Listed below are T cell receptor beta chains from one sample, sequenced in a study of metastatic and nonmetastatic thyroid tumors. With MiXCR, TCRdb called clones anew from the PCR reads. The data show around 6,600 clones, 27% seen once. Sequencing was done on a sample of adjacent normal tissue. The receptors were gathered from a male donor with papillary thyroid cancer or a benign thyroid nodule (not recorded which). Some clones in this sample may be carry-over from other donors' samples. Each CDR3 is given with its conserved first and last residue. The order of the fields is clone size, J gene, D gene, V gene, CDR3 DNA, CDR3 protein. D genes are given only for firm matches. Rows give clone size only sometimes, using once, few, many, or a class for an expanded clone.

medium-sized TRBJ2-7 TRBD1 TRBV5-1 TGCGCCAGCAGCAGGGACAGCTACGAGCAGTACTTC CASSRDSYEQYF
many TRBJ2-4 TRBD2 TRBV6-1 TGTGCCAGTCGACCAGGGACTAGCGGGTTGGGGCTAGCCAAAAACATTCAGTACTTC CASRPGTSGLGLAKNIQYF
few TRBJ2-7 NA TRBV7-2 TGTGCCAGCGCCCGGGCCTACGAGCAGTACTTC CASARAYEQYF
medium-sized TRBJ1-1 NA TRBV28 TGTGCCAGCAGTTTTCAAATGAACACTGAAGCTTTCTTT CASSFQMNTEAFF
few TRBJ2-5 TRBD1 TRBV6-1 TGTGCCAGCAGTGAAGCCTGGACCGGGACAGGGACGGCAAAAGAGACCCAGTACTTC CASSEAWTGTGTAKETQYF
few TRBJ2-7 NA TRBV7-8 TGTGCCAGCAGCTTAGCGGTCGGTGGGTACGAGCAGTACTTC CASSLAVGGYEQYF
NA TRBJ2-2 NA TRBV6-1 TGTGCCAGCATAAGGGGAGTTACTACCCAAGGGGAGCTGTTTTTT CASIRGVTTQGELFF
NA TRBJ2-1 TRBD1 TRBV27 TGTGCCAGCAGTCTGGACAGGGGCTCCAATGAGCAGTTCTTC CASSLDRGSNEQFF
NA TRBJ1-5 NA TRBV6-2/TRBV6-3 TGTGCCAGCAGTTTCCTCCTCGGACAGAACAATCAGCCCCAGCATTTT CASSFLLGQNNQPQHF
NA TRBJ1-3 NA TRBV6-1 TGTGCCAGGAGTAACAGCGTGACCTCTGGAAACACCATATTTTTT CARSNSVTSGNTIFF
few TRBJ2-2 TRBD2 TRBV28 TGTGCCAGCAGTTTTCCGGGACTAGCGAGAGGTGTGTCCGGGGAGCTTTTTTTT CASSFPGLARGVSGELFF
large TRBJ2-3 NA TRBV2 TGTGCCAGCATTCGGGATTTTGGAAGCACAGATACGCAGTATTTT CASIRDFGSTDTQYF
few TRBJ2-7 NA TRBV4-1 TGCGCCAGCAGCCAAGTTCTTCGCGGGCAAGTGGGCGAGCAGTACTTC CASSQVLRGQVGEQYF
NA TRBJ1-4 NA TRBV4-2 TGTGCCAGCAGGGACAGTAGAGAAAAACTGTTTTTT CASRDSREKLFF
NA TRBJ1-6 NA TRBV11-1 TGTGCCAGCAGCTTAGTCCCACAGGTTTCACCCCTCCACTTT CASSLVPQVSPLHF
few TRBJ1-2 NA TRBV27 TGTGCCAGCAGTCCTGAGACAGACCCCTATGGCTACACCTTC CASSPETDPYGYTF
NA TRBJ2-3 TRBD2 TRBV3-1 TGTGCCAGCAGCCAAGTCCGGCTAGCGGCTAGCACAGATACGCAGTATTTT CASSQVRLAASTDTQYF
few TRBJ2-7 TRBD2 TRBV27 TGTGCCAGCAGTTTACGTAGCGGGAGCTCCTACGAGCAGTACTTC CASSLRSGSSYEQYF
NA TRBJ2-7 NA TRBV11-1 TGTGCCAGCAGTCCCGGCGGTGCGGGCAGCTTGTACTACGAGCAGTACTTC CASSPGGAGSLYYEQYF
many TRBJ2-4 TRBD1 TRBV6-1 TGTGCCAGCAGTGAAGCCATGCCCGGGACAGTTAAAAACATTCAGTACTTC CASSEAMPGTVKNIQYF
medium-sized TRBJ2-3 NA TRBV10-1 TGCGCCAGCAGTGAGTCGAGGGGGGTGGATACGCAGTATTTT CASSESRGVDTQYF
NA TRBJ1-1 TRBD1 TRBV10-3 TGTGCCATCAGTCGCGGGACAGGACTGAACACTGAAGCTTTCTTT CAISRGTGLNTEAFF
many TRBJ2-6 NA TRBV5-4 TGTGCCAGCAGCTCTAGCTCTGGGGCCAACGTCCTGACTTTC CASSSSSGANVLTF
many TRBJ1-2 NA TRBV7-9 TGTGCCAGCTTGGGGGCCAGAGGTGGCTACACCTTC CASLGARGGYTF
NA TRBJ2-2 NA TRBV11-3 TGTGCCAGCAGACGGGACGTCAACACCGGGGAGCTGTTTTTT CASRRDVNTGELFF
NA TRBJ1-6 TRBD1 TRBV7-3 TGTGCCAGCAGCTTAAACAGGGGATGGAATTCACCCCTCCACTTT CASSLNRGWNSPLHF
medium-sized TRBJ2-1 NA TRBV28 TGTGCCAGCTCTCATGGGGCCCAGAACGAGTACAATGAGCAGTTCTTC CASSHGAQNEYNEQFF
NA TRBJ2-7 NA TRBV10-3 TGTGCCATCAGTGGGGGGCACTGCGCCGAGCAGTACTTC CAISGGHCAEQYF
NA TRBJ2-5 NA TRBV5-1 TGCGCCAGCAGCTTGGGGCAGCGCGGGACCCAGTACTTC CASSLGQRGTQYF
NA TRBJ2-3 TRBD2 TRBV7-1 TGTGCCAGCAGCTCACGACTAGCGGGAGGCCTGAGCACAGATACGCAGTATTTT CASSSRLAGGLSTDTQYF
few TRBJ2-3 NA TRBV20-1 TGCAGTGCCCCTTCCCACAGCCGCAGCACAGATACGCAGTATTTT CSAPSHSRSTDTQYF
NA TRBJ1-5 TRBD1 TRBV2 TGTGCCAGCGTGGTTAGTAGGACAGGGAATAGCAATCAGCCCCAGCATTTT CASVVSRTGNSNQPQHF
many TRBJ2-5 NA TRBV3-1 TGTGCCAGCAGCCACTGGAGCAGGGGAGAACGAGAGACCCAGTACTTC CASSHWSRGERETQYF
few TRBJ1-5 TRBD1 TRBV18 TGTGCCAGCTCACCAGACAGGGATCAGCCCCAGCATTTT CASSPDRDQPQHF
NA TRBJ1-3 NA TRBV20-1 TGCAGTGCTAGAGATGAGCGGCCTGGAAACACCATATATTTT CSARDERPGNTIYF
NA TRBJ2-7 NA TRBV5-1 TGCGCCAGCAGCTTGGGGGCTTATGGAGATATACGTTTTTCCTACGAGCAGTACTTC CASSLGAYGDIRFSYEQYF
many TRBJ1-5 NA TRBV3-1 TGTGCCAGCAGCCGGTCCCCTTTGAGGGGCAATCAGCCCCAGCATTTT CASSRSPLRGNQPQHF
few TRBJ2-3 NA TRBV12-3/TRBV12-4 TGTGCCAGCAGTTCTGGGGGTGACACGCAGTATTTT CASSSGGDTQYF
NA TRBJ1-3 NA TRBV18 TGTGCCAGCTCACCAGTGGACAGCTCTGGAAACACCATATATTTT CASSPVDSSGNTIYF
medium-sized TRBJ1-2 NA TRBV28 TGTGCCAGCAGTCCCGGGGCCTATGGCTACACCTTC CASSPGAYGYTF
NA TRBJ1-1 NA TRBV7-7 TGTGCTAGCAGCTATGGACCGAACACTGAAGCTTTCTTT CASSYGPNTEAFF
NA TRBJ2-1 NA TRBV27 TGTGCCAGCAGTTTATACACTAGAGAGGATGAGCAGTTCTTC CASSLYTREDEQFF
NA TRBJ2-2 NA TRBV11-1 TGTGCCAGCAGCCCTCAAACTAGTACGGGCACCGGGGAGCTGTTTTTT CASSPQTSTGTGELFF
NA TRBJ1-1 NA TRBV28 TGTGCCAGCAGTTTAGAGTACCTTGGGGGGGCGGGAGATTTCTTT CASSLEYLGGAGDFF
medium-sized TRBJ2-1 TRBD1 TRBV7-2 TGTGCCAGCAGTCTGACAGGGGGCGTTCTATGGGGATACAATGAGCAGTTCTTC CASSLTGGVLWGYNEQFF
once TRBJ2-1 NA TRBV11-3 TGTGCCGGCAGCTTATCCGGGGTCTGGAATGAGCAGTTCTTC CAGSLSGVWNEQFF